A single sample gave rise to the 30 T cell receptor beta chains below, sequenced in a study of blood T cell repertoires in COVID-19. Sequenced by immunoSEQ multiplex PCR; TCRdb stores in-frame clones only, minus some. This table holds over 200,000 clones, around 92% found once. Sequenced sample: peripheral blood. Every receptor here comes from a young man with acute or convalescent COVID-19.

V usage is TRBV28 and J usage is TRBJ1-5; no definite D call. This CDR3 is 15 amino acids long. Trimming shortened V by 3 bases and J by 5 bases, and 14 bases separated the two germline ends. Germline lookup yields CDR1 MDHEN and CDR2 SYDVKM. CDR3 bases: TGTGCCAGCAGTTTTCGGGATAATCGGGATCAGCCCCAGCATTTT. As protein: CASSFRDNRDQPQHF.

The gene calls are TRBV5-1 and TRBJ2-7; a possible D gene is TRBD1 (6 bases). This CDR3 comprises 15 residues. V was shortened by 0 bases and J by 1 base, with 11 bases between the two germline ends. Germline lookup yields CDR1 SGHRS and CDR2 YFSETQ. The CDR3 DNA reads as TGCGCCAGCAGCTTGGTGGGGGCATCATCCTACGAGCAGTACTTC. Amino acids: CASSLVGASSYEQYF. Looking up the rest from reference TRBV5-1 and TRBJ2-7 gives the full variable domain: KAGVTQTPRYLIKTRGQQVTLSCSPISGHRSVSWYQQTPGQGLQFLFEYFSETQRNKGNFPGRFSGRQFSNSRSEMNVSTLELGDSALYLCASSLVGASSYEQYFGPGTRLTVT.

The chain combines TRBV28 with TRBJ1-4, with a possible D match to TRBD1 (6 bases). The CDR3 covers 16 residues. The V and J ends lost 4 bases and 8 bases respectively, with 20 bases between them. Looked up from germline, CDR1 is MDHEN and CDR2 is SYDVKM. The CDR3 loop reads CASSYNQQGVSEKLFF. The CDR3 DNA follows: TGTGCCAGCAGTTATAATCAACAGGGAGTAAGCGAAAAACTGTTTTTT.

This rearrangement joins TRBV19 to TRBJ1-2; a possible D gene is TRBD1 (5 bases). The CDR3 spans 15 residues. The germline CDR1 and CDR2 sequences are LNHDA and SQIVND (reference sequence). V was clipped by 7 bases and J by 1 base, with 16 bases between them. CDR3 region: CASTWGRQLNYGYTF. The CDR3 bases are TGTGCCAGTACCTGGGGCAGGCAGCTTAACTATGGCTACACCTTC.

The V call is TRBV4-1, the J call TRBJ2-3; 12 bases are shared with TRBD2. Trimming cost V 1 base and J 6 bases; bases outside gene matches: 5. The V gene's germline CDR1 is MGHRA and CDR2 YSYEKL. The CDR3 totals 16 residues. The chain's CDR3 is CASSQGLLAGGDTQYF. Written as DNA, the CDR3 is TGCGCCAGCAGCCAAGGATTACTAGCGGGAGGCGATACGCAGTATTTT.

V usage is TRBV7-2 and J usage is TRBJ2-1; unclear D gene. V was trimmed by 1 base and J by 4 bases, leaving 8 bases between them. Germline V CDR1 and CDR2: SGHTA, FQGNSA. The CDR3 has 14 residues. For the CDR3, the DNA is TGTGCCAGCAGCTTAGGTCAGAAGTACAATGAGCAGTTCTTC. Translated: CASSLGQKYNEQFF.

The V and J genes are TRBV6-4 and TRBJ2-7; weak D call: TRBD2 (6 bases). Germline assignment: CDR1 MRHNA and CDR2 SNTAGT. The CDR3 length is 14 residues. Trimming took 2 bases from V and 4 from J, leaving 12 bases between them. The CDR3 nucleotides are TGTGCCAGCAGTGACCACGGAGGGTCTTACGAGCAGTACTTC. Residues: CASSDHGGSYEQYF.

This clone came up a few times. This chain uses TRBV30 with TRBJ1-6; perhaps TRBD1 as D (5 bases). The CDR3 loop spans 14 amino acids. Germline CDR1 is GTSNPN and CDR2 is SVGIG (reference sequence). The V gene lost 2 bases and the J gene lost 11 bases, with 16 bases spanning the gap. The CDR3 coding sequence is TGTGCCTGGAGTTTGAATTACCAGGGTGCACCCCTCCACTTT. It translates to CAWSLNYQGAPLHF. Combining the CDR3 with reference TRBV30 and TRBJ1-6 gives the whole variable domain SQTIHQWPATLVQPVGSPLSLECTVEGTSNPNLYWYRQAAGRGLQLLFYSVGIGQISSEVPQNLSASRPQDRQFILSSKKLLLSDSGFYLCAWSLNYQGAPLHFGNGTRLTVT.

The chain uses TRBV11-2 and TRBJ1-1; D is undetermined. This CDR3 has 13 residues. V lost 3 bases and J lost 6, with 11 bases in between. Germline V gene data show CDR1 as SGHAT and CDR2 as FQNNGV. CDR3 amino acids: CASSFEADSEAFF. The CDR3 DNA reads TGTGCCAGCAGCTTTGAGGCCGATTCTGAAGCTTTCTTT.

The rearrangement joins TRBV5-1 to TRBJ1-1; weak D call: TRBD1 (5 bases). The CDR3 length is 16 residues. Germline V gene lookup returns CDR1 SGHRS and CDR2 YFSETQ. V lost 3 bases, J lost 4 bases, and 19 bases lay in between. Here the CDR3 reads CASSWPEPGGGTEAFF. The CDR3 nucleotides read TGCGCCAGCAGCTGGCCAGAGCCGGGGGGTGGCACTGAAGCTTTCTTT.

The CDR3 here is CAWGLAGGADTQYF. DNA of the CDR3: TGTGCCTGGGGACTAGCGGGAGGTGCAGATACGCAGTATTTT. The chain has TRBV30 and TRBJ2-3; TRBD2 agrees at 14 bases. There are 14 residues in the CDR3. The germline V gene has CDR1 GTSNPN and CDR2 SVGIG (reference sequence). V trimming: 5 bases; J trimming: 4 bases; junction bases outside the gene matches: 2. Full variable domain (remainder filled in from reference TRBV30 and TRBJ2-3): SQTIHQWPATLVQPVGSPLSLECTVEGTSNPNLYWYRQAAGRGLQLLFYSVGIGQISSEVPQNLSASRPQDRQFILSSKKLLLSDSGFYLCAWGLAGGADTQYFGPGTRLTVL.

The chain employs TRBV28 and TRBJ2-1; tentatively, D is TRBD2 (5 bases). In germline, CDR1 is MDHEN, CDR2 SYDVKM. Trimming took 5 bases from V and 12 from J, leaving 11 bases between them. The CDR3 contains 11 residues. CDR3 residues: CASSKTMGQFF. For the CDR3, the DNA is TGTGCCAGCAGTAAGACTATGGGGCAGTTCTTC. The entire variable domain, with the rest obtained from reference TRBV28 and TRBJ2-1, is as follows: DVKVTQSSRYLVKRTGEKVFLECVQDMDHENMFWYRQDPGLGLRLIYFSYDVKMKEKGDIPEGYSVSREKKERFSLILESASTNQTSMYLCASSKTMGQFFGPGTRLTVL.

V gene TRBV5-1 combines with J gene TRBJ2-7; 10 bases are a match to TRBD2. The CDR3 is 15 residues long. Germline trimming cut 3 bases from V and 0 bases from J; bases unmatched to any gene: 3. CDR1 and CDR2 (germline): SGHRS, YFSETQ. The CDR3 bases are TGCGCCAGCAGCTATTCTAGCGGGAGCTCCTACGAGCAGTACTTC. Protein: CASSYSSGSSYEQYF.

The rearrangement links TRBV19 to TRBJ1-4; 7 bases are shared with TRBD1. Germline CDR1 and CDR2: LNHDA and SQIVND (reference sequence). V lost 4 bases and J lost 4; bases outside the gene matches: 3. The CDR3 totals 14 residues. The CDR3, as DNA: TGTGCCAGTAGTACACAGGGGTTTAATGAAAAACTGTTTTTT. Residues: CASSTQGFNEKLFF.

The CDR3 region has the DNA TGTGCCAGCAGTTTACGCAGGGGGTCCTACGAGCAGTACTTC. Translating gives CASSLRRGSYEQYF. V gene TRBV27 combines with J gene TRBJ2-7; 7 positions match TRBD1. Trimming cost V 2 bases and J 1 base; bases outside gene matches: 2. Germline CDR1 and CDR2: MNHEY and SMNVEV (reference sequence). The CDR3 extends over 14 amino acids.

This clone was detected only once. The chain is built from TRBV4-1 and TRBJ2-1; 11 nucleotides line up with TRBD2. CDR1 is MGHRA, CDR2 YSYEKL, per germline. V lost 0 bases and J lost 4; bases outside the gene matches: 2. This CDR3 contains 16 residues. In DNA, the CDR3 is TGCGCCAGCAGCCAAGACACTAGCGGGGGATACAATGAGCAGTTCTTC. As protein: CASSQDTSGGYNEQFF.

The gene calls are TRBV28 and TRBJ1-4; D unclear. V was shortened by 2 bases and J by 10 bases, with 14 bases between the two germline ends. The CDR3 extends over 14 amino acids. CDR1 and CDR2 from the germline V gene are MDHEN and SYDVKM. The CDR3 coding sequence is TGTGCCAGCAGTTTACCCCAGAAAGGCGGAAAACTGTTTTTT. Protein: CASSLPQKGGKLFF.

This rearrangement joins TRBV7-3 to TRBJ1-2; D is uncertain. V lost 3 bases to trimming and J lost 2 bases, with 7 bases between them. The CDR3 spans 13 residues. Germline V gives CDR1 SGHTA, CDR2 FQGTGA. Written as DNA, the CDR3 is TGTGCCAGCAGCTTTGAGGCAAACTATGGCTACACCTTC. Protein: CASSFEANYGYTF.

DNA of the CDR3: TGTGCCAGCAGCTTTCAGGGTTACAGCACAGATACGCAGTATTTT. Protein: CASSFQGYSTDTQYF. The J gene is TRBJ2-3, the V gene TRBV5-5; perhaps TRBD1 as D (5 bases). V lost 2 bases and J 0 bases, leaving 10 bases between the germline ends. Germline V gene lookup returns CDR1 SGHKS and CDR2 YYEKEE (reference sequence). The CDR3 consists of 15 residues. The variable domain in full, with the rest retrieved from reference TRBV5-5 and TRBJ2-3, is DAGVTQSPTHLIKTRGQQVTLRCSPISGHKSVSWYQQVLGQGPQFIFQYYEKEERGRGNFPDRFSARQFPNYSSELNVNALLLGDSALYLCASSFQGYSTDTQYFGPGTRLTVL.

The CDR3 sequence is CASSLGLAEEAFF. The CDR3 DNA reads as TGTGCCAGCAGTTTAGGTCTAGCTGAGGAAGCTTTCTTT. The rearrangement uses TRBV28 and TRBJ1-1; D remains ambiguous. The V and J ends lost 2 bases and 8 bases respectively, with 12 bases between them. The germline V gene has CDR1 MDHEN and CDR2 SYDVKM. CDR3 length equals 13 residues.

The chain couples TRBV28 to TRBJ2-7; 9 bases match TRBD2. Germline V gene sequence: CDR1 MDHEN, CDR2 SYDVKM. Trimming cost V 3 bases and J 5 bases; bases outside gene matches: 8. The CDR3 is 15 residues long. The CDR3 sequence: CASSFRGLAQDEQYF. CDR3 nucleotides: TGTGCCAGCAGTTTCCGGGGACTAGCTCAGGACGAGCAGTACTTC.

This clone was recorded many times. The chain has TRBV5-6 and TRBJ2-5; D may be TRBD2 (6 bases). There are 17 residues in the CDR3. Trimming left V 5 bases short and J 5 bases short, with 25 bases between. Looked up from germline, CDR1 is SGHDT and CDR2 is YYEEEE. The CDR3 region is CASSSPGLPGGGETQYF. In nucleotides, the CDR3 is TGTGCCAGCAGTTCCCCAGGACTGCCCGGGGGTGGGGAGACCCAGTACTTC. Full variable domain (remainder filled in from reference TRBV5-6 and TRBJ2-5): DAGVTQSPTHLIKTRGQQVTLRCSPKSGHDTVSWYQQALGQGPQFIFQYYEEEERQRGNFPDRFSGHQFPNYSSELNVNALLLGDSALYLCASSSPGLPGGGETQYFGPGTRLLVL.

The genes are TRBV5-4 and TRBJ2-7; TRBD2 agrees at 8 bases. Germline V CDR1 and CDR2: SGHNT, YYREEE (reference sequence). The CDR3 has 14 amino acids. After removal of 4 bases from V and 2 bases from J, the junction contained 5 bases not matched to a gene. The DNA of the CDR3 is TGTGCCAGCAGCGGGCCGGGACTAGCCTACGAGCAGTACTTC. This encodes CASSGPGLAYEQYF.

This clone is a singleton in its sample. This sequence joins TRBV11-2 and TRBJ2-1; the D is unclear. Germline V gene lookup returns CDR1 SGHAT and CDR2 FQNNGV. Trimming took off 1 base at V and 4 bases at J, with 11 bases between the two ends. The CDR3 length is 15 residues. The CDR3 protein is CASSLGQSFYNEQFF. The CDR3 DNA is TGTGCCAGCAGCTTAGGTCAGTCGTTTTACAATGAGCAGTTCTTC.

The chain carries TRBV4-1 and TRBJ2-3; no clear D. The ends were cut back, 1 base at V and 4 bases at J, with 9 bases in the middle. The CDR3 covers 14 residues. Per germline, CDR1 MGHRA and CDR2 YSYEKL. CDR3: CASSQVPVADTQYF. In DNA form, the CDR3 reads TGCGCCAGCAGCCAAGTCCCAGTCGCAGATACGCAGTATTTT.

This clone was detected once. CDR3 residues: CASSYSIMGSNSPLHF. Here the CDR3 DNA reads TGTGCCAGCAGTTACTCGATCATGGGGAGTAATTCACCCCTCCACTTT. J is TRBJ1-6 and V is TRBV6-5; D remains unclear. This CDR3 has 16 residues. The ends were cut back, 0 bases at V and 6 bases at J, with 12 bases in the middle. Germline V gene lookup returns CDR1 MNHEY and CDR2 SVGAGI.

As to this clone: An end of the junction does not agree with germline; a read error may underlie this. The rearrangement uses TRBV7-3 and TRBJ2-7; the match to TRBD1 covers 7 bases. Germline CDR1 is SGHTA and CDR2 is FQGTGA. This CDR3 region has 15 residues. The CDR3 here is CASSLTKTTGAEQYF. The CDR3 DNA follows: TGTGCCAGCAGTTTAACCAAAACAACAGGGGCCGAGCAGTACTTC.

This chain links TRBV7-9 with TRBJ2-2, with 12 bases fitting TRBD2. V was pared by 5 bases and J by 4 bases, with 11 bases of the junction left unmatched. This CDR3 is built from 18 residues. The germline V gene has CDR1 SEHNR and CDR2 FQNEAQ (reference sequence). The CDR3 DNA reads as TGTGCCAGCAGCCACCCGACTAGCGGGAGAATGAGCACCGGGGAGCTGTTTTTT. It yields the protein CASSHPTSGRMSTGELFF.

The chain is built from TRBV9 and TRBJ1-3; D might be TRBD1 (6 bases). This CDR3 is built from 15 residues. Per the germline V gene, CDR1 is SGDLS and CDR2 is YYNGEE. V was shortened by 4 bases and J by 0 bases, with 11 bases between the two germline ends. The CDR3 nucleotides are TGTGCCAGCAGCTCACAGGGTTTCTCTGGAAACACCATATATTTT. Its protein product is CASSSQGFSGNTIYF.

The CDR3 DNA follows: TGTGCCAGCAAAACCGTAGTTCCCTACGAGCAGTACTTC. Protein product: CASKTVVPYEQYF. The gene calls are TRBV28 and TRBJ2-7; D is unclear. The CDR3 is made up of 13 amino acids. V was cut by 7 bases and J by 2 bases, with 12 bases left in between. Germline V CDR1 and CDR2: MDHEN, SYDVKM.